This T cell receptor (beta chain) appears in the sequencing data of a study of OX40 agonist ivuxolimab in advanced cancers. Profiled with immunoSEQ multiplex PCR; TCRdb holds only in-frame clones, not every one. The data hold 81,000 or so clones, with 88% observed a single time. The CDR3 loop spans 13 amino acids. The germline gives CDR1 SGHAT, CDR2 FQNNGV. Deletions cut 5 bases from V and 8 bases from J, with 15 bases between. V gene TRBV11-2 combines with J gene TRBJ1-2; possible D gene TRBD1, 6 bases. Specimen: CD4+ or CD8+ T cells sorted from blood, collected in a trial of the OX40 agonist ivuxolimab. The sequence derives from an adult with an advanced solid tumor such as melanoma, head and neck, liver or kidney cancer. The CDR3 region has the DNA TGTGCCAGCAGCGTAACAGGGTCCCACGGCTACACCTTC. It specifies CASSVTGSHGYTF.